A selection of T cell receptor beta chains follows, all from one sample in a study of T-cell reconstitution after alpha-beta-depleted transplantation in children. Each CDR3 protein gets one entry after TCRdb re-called the PCR reads with MiXCR. The table lists approximately 630,000 distinct CDR3 sequences, around 12% of them singletons. The sequencing here drew on PBMCs, taken before TCRalphabeta/CD19-depleted stem cell transplant. The source is a girl aged 2-9 years with congenital amegakaryocytic thrombocytopenia, due to receive a stem cell transplant. Each CDR3 is given with its conserved first and last residue. D genes are given only for firm matches. Only part of the rows carry a size: once, few, many, or a class if the clone is expanded.

-	TRBV2	many	TRBJ2-1	TGTGCCAGCAGTGATCAACCGGGGACCAATGAGCAGTTCTTC	CASSDQPGTNEQFF
-	TRBV29-1	few	TRBJ2-3	TGCAGCGTTGGGAAACTAGCTGCCCCCGATACGCAGTATTTT	CSVGKLAAPDTQYF
TRBD2	TRBV29-1	many	TRBJ2-1	TGCAGCGTTGAACTAGCGGGAGGGTTCCCCTTCAATGAGCAGTTCTTC	CSVELAGGFPFNEQFF
-	TRBV14	-	TRBJ2-7	TGTGCCAGCAGCCAAGCAGGGAGAAAGTCCTACGAGCAGTACTTC	CASSQAGRKSYEQYF
TRBD1	TRBV20-1	many	TRBJ1-4	TGCAGTGCTAGAGTGACAGGGGGCGAAAAACTGTTTTTT	CSARVTGGEKLFF
TRBD2	TRBV20-1	-	TRBJ2-5	TGCAGTGCTAGACTAATAGCGGGAGGGGGAGAGACCCAGTACTTC	CSARLIAGGGETQYF
TRBD2	TRBV7-9	few	TRBJ2-5	TGTGCCAGCAGCAAGGGACTAGGGGAGGAGACCCAGTACTTC	CASSKGLGEETQYF
-	TRBV20-1	many	TRBJ2-7	TGCAGTGCTGCTGCTGACTACGAGCAGTACTTC	CSAAADYEQYF
-	TRBV10-2	many	TRBJ2-1	TGCGCCAGCAGAAACCTAGCGAACTCCTACAATGAGCAGTTCTTC	CASRNLANSYNEQFF
-	TRBV27	-	TRBJ2-3	TGTGCCAGCAGTGCCGAATTTGCCCTCACAGATACGCAGTATTTT	CASSAEFALTDTQYF
-	TRBV24-1	many	TRBJ2-1	TGTGCCACCAGTGATGCCGGGTACAATGAGCAGTTCTTC	CATSDAGYNEQFF
TRBD2	TRBV20-1	few	TRBJ2-1	TGCAGTGCTAGAGACCCAAAAGGGAGGGCCTGGTACAATGAGCAGTTCTTC	CSARDPKGRAWYNEQFF
-	TRBV4-1	few	TRBJ1-4	TGCGCCAGCAGCCAAGAGCAGGGGTTCAGTGAAAAACTGTTTTTT	CASSQEQGFSEKLFF
TRBD2	TRBV20-1	many	TRBJ2-7	TGCAGTGCTAGAGGGACTAGCGATCCCCTTGAGCAGTACTTC	CSARGTSDPLEQYF
TRBD1	TRBV20-1	few	TRBJ1-1	TGCAGTGCTAGGGAAGGGGGCAACACTGAAGCTTTCTTT	CSAREGGNTEAFF
TRBD2	TRBV6-4	many	TRBJ2-1	TGTGCCAGCAGTGACTCTAGCGGGAGTTACAATGAGCAGTTCTTC	CASSDSSGSYNEQFF
-	TRBV6-5	many	TRBJ2-3	TGTGCCGCGAGGACTAGCACAGATACGCAGTATTTT	CAARTSTDTQYF
TRBD2	TRBV30	few	TRBJ2-1	TGTGCCTGGAGTGTAACGTGGGCTAGCGGGAGGTATGAGCAGTTCTTC	CAWSVTWASGRYEQFF
TRBD1	TRBV20-1	-	TRBJ2-6	TGCAGTGCTAGAGACCGGACAGGTTTCTCTGGGGCCAACGTCCTGACTTTC	CSARDRTGFSGANVLTF
-	TRBV5-1	-	TRBJ2-1	TGCGCCAGCAGCGTCCGAGAAGCCTACAATGAGCAGTTCTTC	CASSVREAYNEQFF
-	TRBV28	-	TRBJ1-2	TGTGCCAGCAGTCTATGGGACTTGAGGGGCGGCTACACCTTC	CASSLWDLRGGYTF
TRBD2	TRBV5-6	many	TRBJ2-2	TGTGCCAGCAGCCGACCGGTAGCGGGAGTTAGCACCGGGGAGCTGTTTTTT	CASSRPVAGVSTGELFF
-	TRBV29-1	many	TRBJ2-1	TGCAGCCACGATTTGACAGGACCCTACAATGAGCAGTTCTTC	CSHDLTGPYNEQFF
-	TRBV11-1	many	TRBJ1-1	TGTGCCAGCAGCTTAGGGGGGCGCACTGAAGCTTTCTTT	CASSLGGRTEAFF
-	TRBV12-3/TRBV12-4	few	TRBJ2-3	TGTGCCAGCAGTTTTGCTGGGGTTGACACGCAGTATTTT	CASSFAGVDTQYF
-	TRBV10-3	many	TRBJ2-7	TGTGCCATGGCAGCGGAATGGTCCTACGAGCAGTACTTC	CAMAAEWSYEQYF
TRBD1	TRBV6-1	few	TRBJ2-4	TGTGCCAGCAGAGAACCGGGACAGCAAAACATTCAGTACTTC	CASREPGQQNIQYF
TRBD2	TRBV7-9	few	TRBJ2-1	TGTGCCAGCAGCGCCCTAGCGGGAGAGCACAATGAGCAGTTCTTC	CASSALAGEHNEQFF
TRBD2	TRBV12-3/TRBV12-4	few	TRBJ2-3	TGTGCCAGCAGTTTCCCCCGGCTAGCGGGAAAATCTAGCACAGATACGCAGTATTTT	CASSFPRLAGKSSTDTQYF
TRBD2	TRBV5-6	-	TRBJ2-1	TGTGCCAGCAGCTTACCGACTAGCGGAAAGTTCTTC	CASSLPTSGKFF
-	TRBV7-2	-	TRBJ2-1	TGTGCCAGCAGCTCCCGGGACTTCCCCCTACGGGATGAGCAGTTCTTC	CASSSRDFPLRDEQFF
-	TRBV7-7	-	TRBJ2-5	TGTGCCAGCAGCTCCTCTTTGAGGGAGTCTCAAGAGACCCAGTACTTC	CASSSSLRESQETQYF
-	TRBV20-1	few	TRBJ2-4	TGCAGTGCTACTCCCCAGGGCCAAGCCAAAAACATTCAGTACTTC	CSATPQGQAKNIQYF
-	TRBV7-9	few	TRBJ1-6	TGTGCCAGCAGCTTACTTGCGAATTCACCCCTCCACTTT	CASSLLANSPLHF
-	TRBV13	many	TRBJ2-7	TGTGCCAGCAGGCTCGACTACGAGCAGTACTTC	CASRLDYEQYF
-	TRBV7-2	many	TRBJ2-4	TGTGCCAGCAGCTCATTTGGGTTAGCTTCTTTGGACATTCAGTACTTC	CASSSFGLASLDIQYF
TRBD2	TRBV5-1	-	TRBJ2-5	TGCGCCAGCAGCTTGGAGGCTAGCGGTGAGGGGGAGACCCAGTACTTC	CASSLEASGEGETQYF
-	TRBV7-9	few	TRBJ2-3	TGTGCCAGCAGCTTAACAGTAGATGGGACAGATACGCAGTATTTT	CASSLTVDGTDTQYF
-	TRBV5-1	-	TRBJ2-3	TGCGCCAGCAGCTTGGATTTACAGGACTTCACAGATACGCAGTATTTT	CASSLDLQDFTDTQYF
-	TRBV20-1	-	TRBJ2-1	TGCAGTGCTAGGGCCCCTTCGCGGATGGAGCAGTTCTTC	CSARAPSRMEQFF
-	TRBV24-1	many	TRBJ2-3	TGTGCCACCAGTGACCCTAGACAGGGAGGGACAGATACGCAGTATTTT	CATSDPRQGGTDTQYF
TRBD1	TRBV27	few	TRBJ1-1	TGTGCCAGCAGTCTGACAGGGGATAGTGAAGCTTTCTTT	CASSLTGDSEAFF
TRBD1	TRBV12-3/TRBV12-4	many	TRBJ2-5	TGTGCCAGCAGTTTAGGTTCCCGCGGGACAGGGGGCGCGGAGACCCAGTACTTC	CASSLGSRGTGGAETQYF
-	TRBV18	-	TRBJ2-1	TGTGCCAGCTCACCAATAGAGCGGAGGGATGAGCAGTTCTTC	CASSPIERRDEQFF
-	TRBV14	few	TRBJ1-1	TGTGCCAGCAGCCAACGCAAAACCGGGACTCTACGAGGTAGTACCGAAGCTTTCTTT	CASSQRKTGTLRGSTEAFF
-	TRBV10-3	many	TRBJ1-3	TGTGCCATCCTCAAGACATCTGGAAACACCATATATTTT	CAILKTSGNTIYF
-	TRBV7-6	many	TRBJ2-2	TGTGCCAGCAGCTTAGGTTTCAGAAACACCGGGGAGCTGTTTTTT	CASSLGFRNTGELFF
TRBD2	TRBV20-1	few	TRBJ2-1	TGCAGTGCTAGAGATCTCAGGTTCGGGGGACTAGCCGATGAGCAGTTCTTC	CSARDLRFGGLADEQFF
-	TRBV12-3/TRBV12-4	many	TRBJ2-5	TGTGCCAGCAGTTCCAGACGGGCCGATGGGGCCCAGTACTTC	CASSSRRADGAQYF
-	TRBV3-1	-	TRBJ1-2	TGTGCCAGCAGCCTAAGACTAGACTATGGCTACACCTTC	CASSLRLDYGYTF
-	TRBV7-9	-	TRBJ2-1	TGTGCCAGCAGCTTATCGCCCTACAAGGGAGGGCAGTTCTTC	CASSLSPYKGGQFF
-	TRBV5-1	many	TRBJ2-5	TGCGCCAGCAGCTTGGACGTTGTGTCTAGCGATGAAGAGACCCAGTACTTC	CASSLDVVSSDEETQYF
-	TRBV29-1	many	TRBJ2-1	TGCAGCCTCGTTCGGACTGAGGGTAATGAGCAGTTCTTC	CSLVRTEGNEQFF
TRBD2	TRBV24-1	few	TRBJ2-5	TGTGCCACCAGTGATTCCGCACGGACTAGCGGGGACCAAGAGACCCAGTACTTC	CATSDSARTSGDQETQYF
-	TRBV5-8	-	TRBJ2-5	TGTGCCAGCAGCTTGGCCGGGATCGCCCAGTACTTC	CASSLAGIAQYF
-	TRBV12-3/TRBV12-4	few	TRBJ2-2	TGTGCCAGCACCGACTCGGACCTCACCGGGGAGCTGTTTTTT	CASTDSDLTGELFF
-	TRBV7-8	many	TRBJ2-2	TGTGCCAGCAGCTTGCTAGCGGAAACAGGGCGGGAGCTGTTTTTT	CASSLLAETGRELFF
TRBD1	TRBV7-9	-	TRBJ1-2	TGTGCCAGCAGCAACCAACAGGGGTCCTATGGCTACACCTTC	CASSNQQGSYGYTF